Listed here are 22 T cell receptor beta chains from one sample, sequenced in a study of shared T cell receptors in the human thymus. Sequencing used immunoSEQ multiplex PCR; TCRdb keeps in-frame clones, though not all of them. The table has some 700,000 clones, around nine tenths seen once. This sample also belongs to another study, concerning human thymus T cells.

Sequencing was carried out using thymocytes. The receptors here all came from a boy in the first two years of life with a congenital heart defect.

As DNA, the CDR3 is TGTGCCTGGACCGTACCCGACAGCTACAATGAGCAGTTCTTC. This codes for CAWTVPDSYNEQFF. This chain links TRBV30 with TRBJ2-1, with a weak D call TRBD1 (5 bases). This CDR3 is built from 14 residues. The ends were cut back, 4 bases at V and 3 bases at J, with 13 bases in the middle. CDR1 is GTSNPN, CDR2 SVGIG, per germline (reference sequence).

This sequence joins TRBV5-1 and TRBJ2-1, with TRBD2 identical over 13 bases. The CDR3 loop spans 17 amino acids. The ends lost 4 bases at V and 3 bases at J; junction bases unmatched: 7. Germline CDR1 SGHRS, CDR2 YFSETQ. The CDR3 DNA reads as TGCGCCAGCAGCGGGACTAGCGGGACCGGGGGCTACAATGAGCAGTTCTTC. It specifies CASSGTSGTGGYNEQFF. Together with reference TRBV5-1 and TRBJ2-1, the CDR3 gives the full variable domain: KAGVTQTPRYLIKTRGQQVTLSCSPISGHRSVSWYQQTPGQGLQFLFEYFSETQRNKGNFPGRFSGRQFSNSRSEMNVSTLELGDSALYLCASSGTSGTGGYNEQFFGPGTRLTVL.

The rearrangement joins TRBV7-3 to TRBJ2-7; D might be TRBD2 (6 bases). The CDR3 totals 14 residues. CDR1 is SGHTA and CDR2 is FQGTGA in the germline V gene. V was shortened by 8 bases and J by 0 bases, with 14 bases between the two germline ends. The CDR3 loop reads CASPLGGPSYEQYF. The DNA of the CDR3 is TGTGCCAGCCCCTTGGGGGGTCCCTCCTACGAGCAGTACTTC.

On this clone: No conserved phenylalanine or tryptophan ends this CDR3, so it is likely a read error. It is unclear where the CDR3 begins or ends on the DNA, so no DNA is shown, and the CDR3 is as TCRdb lists it. The chain carries TRBV15 and TRBJ2-7; TRBD1, the table's D call, lacks a check against the DNA. CDR1 is LNHNV, CDR2 YYDKDF, per germline (reference sequence). The CDR3 length is 12 residues, termini included. Here the CDR3 reads CATSSQFTGGGA.

CDR3 coding DNA: TGTGCCAGCAGCTCCTTAGCGGGATCCTACGAGCAGTACTTC. It is translated as CASSSLAGSYEQYF. The chain couples TRBV11-2 to TRBJ2-7, with 8 positions matching TRBD2. Losses at the gene ends were 4 bases for V and 1 base for J; bases not matched to a gene: 3. Germline V gives CDR1 SGHAT, CDR2 FQNNGV. The CDR3 extends over 14 amino acids. Based on the CDR3 plus reference TRBV11-2 and TRBJ2-7, the full variable domain is EAGVAQSPRYKIIEKRQSVAFWCNPISGHATLYWYQQILGQGPKLLIQFQNNGVVDDSQLPKDRFSAERLKGVDSTLKIQPAKLEDSAVYLCASSSLAGSYEQYFGPGTRLTVT.

V is TRBV6-5 and J is TRBJ2-5, with TRBD2 matching 14 bases. CDR3 length: 16 residues. V trimming: 4 bases; J trimming: 2 bases; junction bases outside the gene matches: 3. The V gene's germline CDR1 is MNHEY and CDR2 SVGAGI. CDR3 sequence (DNA): TGTGCCAGCAGTTCGACTAGCGGGAGGGGGCAAGAGACCCAGTACTTC. It specifies CASSSTSGRGQETQYF.

The chain uses TRBV11-3 and TRBJ2-2; 13 bases are shared with TRBD2. In germline, CDR1 is SGHNT, CDR2 YENEEA. V lost 5 bases and J lost 4; bases outside the gene matches: 13. This CDR3 spans 19 amino acids. The CDR3 spells CASSPEGKRLAGGTGELFF. CDR3 DNA sequence: TGTGCCAGCAGCCCCGAGGGCAAGAGACTAGCGGGAGGCACCGGGGAGCTGTTTTTT.

V is TRBV7-9 and J is TRBJ2-1; 14 nucleotides match TRBD2. The germline V gene has CDR1 SEHNR and CDR2 FQNEAQ (reference sequence). Losses at the gene ends were 5 bases for V and 8 bases for J; bases not matched to a gene: 17. The CDR3 extends over 19 amino acids. CDR3 sequence: CASSPTARLAGGLSDEQFF. The CDR3, as DNA: TGTGCCAGCAGCCCTACAGCCCGACTAGCGGGAGGGCTTTCCGATGAGCAGTTCTTC.

The rearrangement uses TRBV11-2 and TRBJ2-1, with D maybe TRBD2 (6 bases). Per germline, CDR1 SGHAT and CDR2 FQNNGV. CDR3 size: 13 residues. Trimming removed 1 base at V and 8 bases at J, with 9 bases between. The CDR3 loop is CASSLGGIDEQFF. The CDR3 bases are TGTGCCAGCAGCTTAGGCGGGATCGATGAGCAGTTCTTC.

This clone was counted once. At one end, the junction sequence differs from germline, possibly due to a read error. The CDR3 coding sequence is TGTGCCGCCAGCAGAGTCCGGCTAGCGGGAGGTGGGGCAGATACGCAGTATTTT. Its protein is CAASRVRLAGGGADTQYF. The J gene is TRBJ2-3, the V gene TRBV15; 11 bases fit TRBD2. In germline, CDR1 is LNHNV, CDR2 YYDKDF (reference sequence). The CDR3 covers 18 residues.

The chain employs TRBV19 and TRBJ2-1; TRBD2 matches at 11 bases. Germline assignment: CDR1 LNHDA and CDR2 SQIVND (reference sequence). The length of the CDR3 is 14 residues. Germline trimming cut 8 bases from V and 6 bases from J; bases unmatched to any gene: 6. CDR3 loop: CASRLAGPSNEQFF. CDR3 nucleotides: TGTGCCAGTCGACTAGCGGGACCCTCCAATGAGCAGTTCTTC.

This clone was seen a single time. V and J are TRBV5-4 and TRBJ2-3, with 7 bases aligning to TRBD2. CDR3 size: 16 residues. V shed 4 bases and J 1 base; nucleotides not matched to a gene: 9. Germline V CDR1 and CDR2: SGHNT, YYREEE (reference sequence). CDR3 coding DNA: TGTGCCAGCAGCCTCATGCGGGAGCCGGGCACAGATACGCAGTATTTT. Its translation is CASSLMREPGTDTQYF.

The chain recombines TRBV30 with TRBJ2-1; 7 bases fit TRBD2. Trimming at V came to 2 bases and at J to 0 bases, leaving 4 bases not matched to a gene. The CDR3 length is 15 residues. Germline CDR1 GTSNPN, CDR2 SVGIG (reference sequence). The CDR3 protein is CAWSPSGSSYNEQFF. The CDR3 DNA reads TGTGCCTGGAGTCCTAGCGGCAGCTCCTACAATGAGCAGTTCTTC.

The chain uses TRBV7-2 and TRBJ1-2; D perhaps matches TRBD1 (6 bases). Germline V gives CDR1 SGHTA, CDR2 FQGNSA. The CDR3 sequence is 13 residues long. V lost 5 bases to trimming and J lost 4 bases, with 11 bases between them. The CDR3 nucleotides are TGTGCCAGCAGCCCCCCACAGGGCTATGGCTACACCTTC. Translating it yields CASSPPQGYGYTF. Using reference TRBV7-2 and TRBJ1-2 for the parts outside the CDR3, the full variable domain is GAGVSQSPSNKVTEKGKDVELRCDPISGHTALYWYRQSLGQGLEFLIYFQGNSAPDKSGLPSDRFSAERTGGSVSTLTIQRTQQEDSAVYLCASSPPQGYGYTFGSGTRLTVV.

The chain uses TRBV5-4 and TRBJ1-1; 9 bases are shared with TRBD1. Trimming cost V 1 base and J 2 bases; bases outside gene matches: 9. CDR1 and CDR2 (germline): SGHNT, YYREEE (reference sequence). The CDR3 length is 17 residues. This chain's CDR3 is CASSLSPTGGTNTEAFF. The CDR3 region has the DNA TGTGCCAGCAGCTTGTCGCCCACAGGGGGCACTAACACTGAAGCTTTCTTT.

The CDR3 DNA is TGTGCCAGCAGTAGCACCCTCCCTAGCGGGAATTACAATGAGCAGTTCTTC. It yields the protein CASSSTLPSGNYNEQFF. This chain uses TRBV27 with TRBJ2-1, with 9 bases matching TRBD2. This CDR3 is built from 17 residues. Losses at the gene ends were 5 bases for V and 4 bases for J; bases not matched to a gene: 12. Germline CDR1 reads MNHEY; CDR2 reads SMNVEV (reference sequence).

The J gene is TRBJ1-5, the V gene TRBV5-5; D possibly corresponds to TRBD1 (6 bases). Germline CDR1 is SGHKS and CDR2 is YYEKEE (reference sequence). The length of the CDR3 is 13 residues. V was clipped by 3 bases and J by 13 bases, with 17 bases between them. The CDR3 protein is CASSSRVQGSQHF. The CDR3 DNA sequence: TGTGCCAGCAGCTCTAGGGTCCAGGGGTCGCAGCATTTT. Combining the CDR3 with reference TRBV5-5 and TRBJ1-5 gives the whole variable domain DAGVTQSPTHLIKTRGQQVTLRCSPISGHKSVSWYQQVLGQGPQFIFQYYEKEERGRGNFPDRFSARQFPNYSSELNVNALLLGDSALYLCASSSRVQGSQHFGDGTRLSIL.

As DNA, the CDR3 is TGTGCCAGCAGCTTAGCCGACAGGGAAGAGACCCAGTACTTC. Protein sequence: CASSLADREETQYF. The gene calls are TRBV7-9 and TRBJ2-5; 7 bases are a match to TRBD1. The V segment lost 0 bases and the J segment 3 bases; nucleotides outside the gene matches: 1. This CDR3 region has 14 residues. CDR1 SEHNR and CDR2 FQNEAQ come from the germline V gene (reference sequence).

V is TRBV7-9 and J is TRBJ1-4; D gene unclear. In germline, CDR1 is SEHNR, CDR2 FQNEAQ (reference sequence). The CDR3 length is 14 residues. V dropped 1 base and J dropped 6 bases, with 9 bases sitting between them. CDR3 sequence (DNA): TGTGCCAGCAGCTTAGGGAGGGTTGATGAAAAACTGTTTTTT. Translated: CASSLGRVDEKLFF. Drawing the rest from reference TRBV7-9 and TRBJ1-4, the complete variable domain is DTGVSQNPRHKITKRGQNVTFRCDPISEHNRLYWYRQTLGQGPEFLTYFQNEAQLEKSRLLSDRFSAERPKGSFSTLEIQRTEQGDSAMYLCASSLGRVDEKLFFGSGTQLSVL.

In its sample, this clone was seen a few times. The chain is built from TRBV4-1 and TRBJ2-7, with D tentatively TRBD2 (6 bases). Germline lookup yields CDR1 MGHRA and CDR2 YSYEKL. The length of the CDR3 is 14 residues. Trimming stripped 1 base from V and 4 bases from J, with 11 bases between. CDR3 in DNA: TGCGCCAGCAGCCAAGCGAGGAGGGTGTACGAGCAGTACTTC. Encoded protein: CASSQARRVYEQYF.

CDR3: CASRNRASSGNTIYF. CDR3 sequence (DNA): TGTGCCAGCAGGAACAGGGCAAGCTCTGGAAACACCATATATTTT. The chain employs TRBV28 and TRBJ1-3; D may be TRBD1 (6 bases). Trimming took off 6 bases at V and 0 bases at J, with 12 bases between the two ends. Germline-derived CDR1 and CDR2 are MDHEN and SYDVKM. The CDR3 has 15 amino acids.

This chain connects TRBV23-1 to TRBJ1-2; D is uncertain. TRBV23-1 is designated an ORF whose function remains uncertain. This CDR3 is 14 amino acids long. The V and J ends lost 2 bases and 5 bases respectively, with 12 bases between them. CDR3 protein: CASSQPTTEYGYTF. The DNA for the CDR3 is TGCGCCAGCAGTCAACCCACCACAGAATATGGCTACACCTTC.